This TCR beta chain stems from a study of CD8 T cells in Susac syndrome. Random hexamers were used to reverse transcribe the RNA input (roughly 0.5 to 1 ug). Each CDR3 protein gets one entry after TCRdb re-called the immunoSEQ multiplex PCR reads with MiXCR. The sample has roughly 190,000 distinct CDR3 sequences, approximately 95% seen once. The CDR3 consists of 13 residues. Germline assignment: CDR1 MNHEY and CDR2 SMNVEV (reference sequence). With 2 bases removed from V and 5 bases from J, the gap between germline ends came to 9 bases. The chain uses TRBV27 and TRBJ2-5, with no clear D. The TCR sequence derives from a human donor in good health. The sample taken for sequencing was CD4+ T cells from PBMCs. Here the CDR3 reads CASSLRVMETQYF. DNA of the CDR3: TGTGCCAGCAGTTTAAGGGTGATGGAGACCCAGTACTTC.